This T cell receptor (beta chain) was documented in a study of long-term antiretroviral therapy in people with HIV. Assay version v3.0 of immunoSEQ was used, and it was run at survey level. The method was immunoSEQ multiplex PCR; TCRdb's version includes in-frame clones alone and lacks a portion of them. The table shows 30,000 to 35,000 clones, with roughly four fifths occurring only once. This CDR3 has 16 residues. V lost 9 bases and J lost 0, with 20 bases in between. CDR1 and CDR2 from the germline V gene are SNHLY and FYNNEI. The rearrangement joins TRBV2 to TRBJ1-1; D possibly corresponds to TRBD1 (6 bases). Sequences were derived from unsorted PBMCs, sampled 0.4 years before starting antiretroviral therapy. This clonotype was sampled from a young man with HIV. CDR3 protein: CARTPVAGALNTEAFF. CDR3 DNA: TGTGCCAGAACCCCAGTAGCAGGGGCCCTGAACACTGAAGCTTTCTTT.